Listed below are T cell receptor beta chains from one sample, sequenced in a study of T-cell reconstitution after alpha-beta-depleted transplantation in children. TCRdb re-called the PCR reads with MiXCR, one entry per CDR3 protein. The sample contains approximately 980,000 distinct CDR3 sequences, about 26% of which appear only once. Sequenced here: PBMCs, mostly from graft donor cells, sampled 360 days after TCRalphabeta/CD19-depleted stem cell transplant. The receptors originated from a boy under three years old who had a stem cell transplant for SCID, so the T cells may come from the graft donor. The CDR3 runs from the conserved cysteine through the conserved F or W. The D gene is left open where the match is weak. A clone size is listed for some rows: how often the clone was seen (once, few, many), or a class if it is expanded.

j_call d_call v_call clone_size cdr3_nt cdr3_aa
TRBJ2-7 NA TRBV2 NA TGTGCCAGCACTAGTGCCAGTTCCTCCTACGAGCAGTACTTC CASTSASSSYEQYF
TRBJ2-3 TRBD2 TRBV6-5 NA TGTGCCAGCAGTTTAAGTTACGGGCGGGGGGCCACAGATACGCAGTATTTT CASSLSYGRGATDTQYF
TRBJ2-7 TRBD1 TRBV5-1 few TGCGCCAGCAGAACCGGGACAGGGTTGTTTTACGAGCAGTACTTC CASRTGTGLFYEQYF
TRBJ2-1 TRBD1 TRBV24-1 many TGTGCCACCAGTGATCGCGGACAGGGCTACAATGAGCAGTTCTTC CATSDRGQGYNEQFF
TRBJ2-4 NA TRBV6-5 few TGTGCCAGCAGTTACGGGGGGCCGCGCAAAAACATTCAGTACTTC CASSYGGPRKNIQYF
TRBJ1-2 NA TRBV7-8 NA TGTGCCAGCAGCCCGGAGTCTGGGCCTAACTATGGCTACACCTTC CASSPESGPNYGYTF
TRBJ2-4 NA TRBV29-1 few TGCAGCGCCCGTTACAGGAACATTCAGTACTTC CSARYRNIQYF
TRBJ2-7 NA TRBV6-2/TRBV6-3 few TGTGCCAGCAGTTATCTAGGGGCCTACGAGCAGTACTTC CASSYLGAYEQYF
TRBJ2-7 NA TRBV27 few TGTGCCAGCAGTTCCCCCTGGGGCGAGCAGTACTTC CASSSPWGEQYF
TRBJ1-1 NA TRBV12-3/TRBV12-4 many TGTGCCAGCAGCCCGGGGCGCAACACTGAAGCTTTCTTT CASSPGRNTEAFF
TRBJ1-2 NA TRBV2 NA TGTGCCAGCAGGTGGGGCTCAGACTATGGCTACACCTTC CASRWGSDYGYTF
TRBJ2-4 NA TRBV20-1 NA TGCAGTGCAATTACAGGGTCCTTAGCCAAAAACATTCAGTACTTC CSAITGSLAKNIQYF
TRBJ2-1 NA TRBV29-1 NA TGCAGCGTTGAGGGGGGGGGCCGGGAGCAGTTCTTC CSVEGGGREQFF
TRBJ2-4 NA TRBV7-2 few TGTGCCAGCAGCTTAGCGGTCCCTCTAGGGGGGGGCAAAAACATTCAGTACTTC CASSLAVPLGGGKNIQYF
TRBJ2-5 NA TRBV6-1 NA TGTGCCAGCAGTGTTGGGGGGCTGGAGACCCAGTACTTC CASSVGGLETQYF
TRBJ1-1 NA TRBV6-2/TRBV6-3 NA TGTGCCAGCAGGCGACCGAGGACTGAAGCTTTCTTT CASRRPRTEAFF
TRBJ1-6 NA TRBV20-1 NA TGCAGTGCTAGAGATGGACAGTATAATTCACCCCTCCACTTT CSARDGQYNSPLHF
TRBJ2-1 NA TRBV12-3/TRBV12-4 few TGTGCCAGCAGTTTACTAGCGCGGGATGAGCAGTTCTTC CASSLLARDEQFF
TRBJ2-5 NA TRBV12-3/TRBV12-4 NA TGTGCCAGCAGTCCCGAGGGACGAGAAGAGACCCAGTACTTC CASSPEGREETQYF
TRBJ2-1 TRBD1 TRBV3-1 NA TGTGCCAGCAGCCTCAGGGGGACGAGCAATGAGCAGTTCTTC CASSLRGTSNEQFF
TRBJ1-6 NA TRBV4-3 few TGCGCCAGCAGCCAAGTAACAGTGCTCTATAATTCACCCCTCCACTTT CASSQVTVLYNSPLHF
TRBJ2-7 NA TRBV29-1 NA TGCAGCGTTGTTATAGGGTGGAGCGAGCAGTACTTC CSVVIGWSEQYF
TRBJ2-3 TRBD2 TRBV7-9 NA TGTGCCAGCAGCCCGCTGACTAGCGGATACACAGATACGCAGTATTTT CASSPLTSGYTDTQYF
TRBJ2-1 TRBD1 TRBV5-1 NA TGCGCCAGCAGCGGTGGACAGGGAGGCCACAATGAGCAGTTCTTC CASSGGQGGHNEQFF
TRBJ2-1 TRBD2 TRBV12-3/TRBV12-4 NA TGTGCCAGCAGTCCCCGGGGGGGGACCCATGAGCAGTTCTTC CASSPRGGTHEQFF
TRBJ2-6 NA TRBV6-1 NA TGTGCCAGCACCTACCTGGGGGGCTCTGGGGCCAACGTCCTGACTTTC CASTYLGGSGANVLTF
TRBJ2-1 TRBD1 TRBV5-1 few TGCGCCAGCAGCAGAGGTGCAGGGGGCTACAATGAGCAGTTCTTC CASSRGAGGYNEQFF
TRBJ2-2 NA TRBV5-6 few TGTGCCAGCAGCTTGGCCAGGGTTGGTAGTCGTACCGGGGAGCTGTTTTTT CASSLARVGSRTGELFF
TRBJ2-7 TRBD2 TRBV25-1 few TGTGCCAGCAGTCACGGGGGGGCGGTCTACGAGCAGTACTTC CASSHGGAVYEQYF
TRBJ2-7 NA TRBV9 NA TGTGCCAGCAGCCCTCAACAGGGAGCTAGAGGCGAGCAGTACTTC CASSPQQGARGEQYF
TRBJ1-3 TRBD1 TRBV12-3/TRBV12-4 few TGTGCCAGCAGCCGCCGACAGGGGGCTGGAAACACCATATATTTT CASSRRQGAGNTIYF
TRBJ1-1 TRBD1 TRBV10-3 NA TGTGCCATCAGGGACAGGGAGAACACTGAAGCTTTCTTT CAIRDRENTEAFF
TRBJ2-3 NA TRBV12-3/TRBV12-4 NA TGTGCCAGCAGTTCCCACGGGGTCTCCACAGATACGCAGTATTTT CASSSHGVSTDTQYF
TRBJ2-2 NA TRBV5-1 NA TGCGCCAGCAGCTTGATGATGAACCAGAACACCGGGGAGCTGTTTTTT CASSLMMNQNTGELFF
TRBJ1-2 NA TRBV4-3 NA TGCGCCAGCAGGCAGGCCCTGAGGGTTTATGGCTACACCTTC CASRQALRVYGYTF
TRBJ2-3 TRBD2 TRBV7-8 few TGTGCCAGCAGCCTCCAGACTAGCGGACCTAGCACAGATACGCAGTATTTT CASSLQTSGPSTDTQYF
TRBJ2-3 TRBD2 TRBV5-1 NA TGCGCCAGCAGCTTGGGCGTCGTGGGACTAGCGAAGACTAGCACAGATACGCAGTATTTT CASSLGVVGLAKTSTDTQYF
TRBJ2-3 TRBD2 TRBV20-1 few TGCAGTGCGGGGGATAGCGGGGCAGGGGTGGATACGCAGTATTTT CSAGDSGAGVDTQYF
TRBJ2-7 NA TRBV27 few TGTGCCAGCAGCAATACTCAGGGAACTGGGGGCGAGCAGTACTTC CASSNTQGTGGEQYF
TRBJ2-7 NA TRBV25-1 few TGTGCCAGCAGTGACAGGGTCGAGCAGTACTTC CASSDRVEQYF
TRBJ2-7 TRBD2 TRBV18 NA TGTGCCAGCTCCCCTGGGACTAGCGGGGGCCTTGAGTTGTACTTC CASSPGTSGGLELYF
TRBJ2-7 TRBD2 TRBV20-1 NA TGCAGTGCTAGCCCACGCGGGGGTAGAGGGTACGAGCAGTACTTC CSASPRGGRGYEQYF
TRBJ2-2 NA TRBV6-5 few TGTGCCAGCAGTTACCGGACCGGGGAGCTGTTTTTT CASSYRTGELFF
TRBJ1-3 NA TRBV5-5 few TGTGCCAGCAGCTTGAGGGAGCAATACTCTGGAAACACCATATATTTT CASSLREQYSGNTIYF
TRBJ2-1 NA TRBV6-2/TRBV6-3 NA TGTGCCAGCAGTTCCCCGGGGCGGGGGCGAATTAGAGAGCAGTTCTTC CASSSPGRGRIREQFF
TRBJ2-7 TRBD1 TRBV7-2 many TGTGCCAGCAGCTTAGCAGCAGGGGGTTACGAGCAGTACTTC CASSLAAGGYEQYF
TRBJ2-3 NA TRBV4-3 few TGCGCCAGCAGCCAAGATCTCGGTCGGGACTTGCCAGATACGCAGTATTTT CASSQDLGRDLPDTQYF
TRBJ2-1 NA TRBV9 many TGTGCCAGCAGCGTAGGGGCAGGGTCCTACAATGAGCAGTTCTTC CASSVGAGSYNEQFF
TRBJ2-3 NA TRBV6-5 NA TGTGCCAGCAGTTATTTAGTCGGGGCAGGTCGCGCAGATACGCAGTATTTT CASSYLVGAGRADTQYF
TRBJ1-6 TRBD1 TRBV12-3/TRBV12-4 NA TGTGCCAGCACCAGGACAGGGTCTGGGAATTCACCCCTCCACTTT CASTRTGSGNSPLHF
TRBJ1-4 NA TRBV12-3/TRBV12-4 NA TGTGCCAGCAGTTTCCTTTCGGGGGCAGGTAATGAAAAACTGTTTTTT CASSFLSGAGNEKLFF
TRBJ1-2 TRBD1 TRBV29-1 few TGCAGCGTCCAGAGGACAGGTGGTGGCTACACCTTC CSVQRTGGGYTF
TRBJ2-7 NA TRBV20-1 NA TGCAGTGCTAGATTGTTTGCCGGGGGGCTGGACAGTTACGAGCAGTACTTC CSARLFAGGLDSYEQYF
TRBJ1-2 TRBD1 TRBV3-1 NA TGTGCCAGCAGCCAAGTCGACAGGGTTTACTATGGCTACACCTTC CASSQVDRVYYGYTF
TRBJ2-2 NA TRBV5-1 NA TGCGCCAGCAGCGACTCCACAGGTCCCGGGGAGCTGTTTTTT CASSDSTGPGELFF
TRBJ1-2 NA TRBV4-2 NA TGTGCCAGCAGCCAGGGCCACTATGGCTACACCTTC CASSQGHYGYTF
TRBJ1-2 NA TRBV3-1 once TGTGCCAGCAGGCTAGCAGGTTCCTATGGCTACACCTTC CASRLAGSYGYTF
TRBJ2-3 NA TRBV11-1 NA TGTGCCAGCAGCCCGGACAGACTCTGGGCAGATACGCAGTATTTT CASSPDRLWADTQYF
TRBJ2-7 NA TRBV6-1 NA TGTGCCAGCAGGTCCCAGGACAGTTCCAGGGACTTCTACGAGCAGTACTTC CASRSQDSSRDFYEQYF